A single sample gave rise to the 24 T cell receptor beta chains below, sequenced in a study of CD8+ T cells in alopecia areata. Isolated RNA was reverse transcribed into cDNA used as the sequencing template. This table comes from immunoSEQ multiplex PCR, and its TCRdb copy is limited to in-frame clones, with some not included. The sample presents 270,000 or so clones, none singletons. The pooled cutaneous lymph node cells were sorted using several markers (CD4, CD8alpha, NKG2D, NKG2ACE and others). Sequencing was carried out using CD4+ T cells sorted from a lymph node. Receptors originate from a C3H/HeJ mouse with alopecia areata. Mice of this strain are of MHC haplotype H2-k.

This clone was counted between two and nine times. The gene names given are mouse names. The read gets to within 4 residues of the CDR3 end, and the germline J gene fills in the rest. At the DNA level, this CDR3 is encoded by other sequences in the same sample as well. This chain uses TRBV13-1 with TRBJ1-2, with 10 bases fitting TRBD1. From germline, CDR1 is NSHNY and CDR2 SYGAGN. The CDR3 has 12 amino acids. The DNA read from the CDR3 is TGTGCCAGCAGTGGGACAGGGGGC. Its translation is CASSGTGG. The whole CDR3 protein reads CASSGTGGDYTF.

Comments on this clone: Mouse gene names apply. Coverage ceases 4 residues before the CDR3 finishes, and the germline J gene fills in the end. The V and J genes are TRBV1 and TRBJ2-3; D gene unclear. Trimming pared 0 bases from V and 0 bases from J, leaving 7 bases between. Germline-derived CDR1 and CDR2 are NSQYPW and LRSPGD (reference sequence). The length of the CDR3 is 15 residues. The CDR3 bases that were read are TGCACCTGCAGTGCAGATTACCAGAGTGCAGAA. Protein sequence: CTCSADYQSAE. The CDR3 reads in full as CTCSADYQSAETLYF. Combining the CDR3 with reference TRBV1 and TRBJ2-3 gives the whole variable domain VTLLEQNPRWRLVPRGQAVNLRCILKNSQYPWMSWYQQDLQKQLQWLFTLRSPGDKEVKSLPGADYLATRVTDTELRLQVANMSQGRTLYCTCSADYQSAETLYFGSGTRLTVL.

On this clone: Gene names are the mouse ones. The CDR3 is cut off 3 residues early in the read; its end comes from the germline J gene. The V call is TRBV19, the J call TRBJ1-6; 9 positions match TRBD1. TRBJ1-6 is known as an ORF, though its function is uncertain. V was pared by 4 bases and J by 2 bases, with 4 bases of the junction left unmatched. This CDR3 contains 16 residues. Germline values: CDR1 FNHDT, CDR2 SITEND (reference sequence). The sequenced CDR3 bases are TGTGCCAGCAGTGACGGACAGGGGACCTATAATTCGCCC. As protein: CASSDGQGTYNSP. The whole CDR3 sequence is CASSDGQGTYNSPLYF.

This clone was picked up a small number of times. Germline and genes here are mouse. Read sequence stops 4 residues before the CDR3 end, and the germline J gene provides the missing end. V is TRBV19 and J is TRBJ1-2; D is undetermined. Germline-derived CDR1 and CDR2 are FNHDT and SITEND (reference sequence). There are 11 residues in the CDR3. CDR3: CASSIGVDYTF. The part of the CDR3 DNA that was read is TGTGCCAGCAGTATAGGGGTC.

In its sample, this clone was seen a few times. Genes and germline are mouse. The CDR3 reads CASSELGDYAEQFF. Incomplete CDR3 DNA: TGTGCCAGCAGTGAACTGGGGGACTATGCT. The gene calls are TRBV13-3 and TRBJ2-1; TRBD2 matches at 8 bases. The read stops 4 residues short of the end of the CDR3; the missing end is completed from the germline J gene. This CDR3 is 14 amino acids long. The V and J ends lost 2 bases and 2 bases, in that order; junction bases with no gene match: 0. Germline-derived CDR1 and CDR2 are NNHDY and SYVADS.

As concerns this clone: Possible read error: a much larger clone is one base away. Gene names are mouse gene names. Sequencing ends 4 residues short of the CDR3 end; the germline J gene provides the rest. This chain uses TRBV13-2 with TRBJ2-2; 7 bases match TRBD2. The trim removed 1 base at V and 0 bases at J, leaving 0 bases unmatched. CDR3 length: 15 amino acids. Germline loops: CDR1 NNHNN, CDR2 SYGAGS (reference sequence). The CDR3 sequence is CASGDLGANTGQLYF. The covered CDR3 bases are TGTGCCAGCGGTGATCTGGGGGCAAACACCGGG.

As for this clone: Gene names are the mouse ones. CDR3 residues: CASSDRTGGTGQLYF. The sequenced part of the CDR3 DNA is TGTGCCAGCAGTGATCGGACAGGGGGCACCGGG. The chain carries TRBV13-1 and TRBJ2-2, with TRBD1 identical over 10 bases. The read halts 4 residues ahead of the CDR3 end, with the missing end drawn from the germline J gene. The CDR3 length is 15 residues. CDR1 and CDR2 (germline): NSHNY, SYGAGN. Trimming removed 1 base from V and 4 bases from J; junction bases left unmatched: 1.

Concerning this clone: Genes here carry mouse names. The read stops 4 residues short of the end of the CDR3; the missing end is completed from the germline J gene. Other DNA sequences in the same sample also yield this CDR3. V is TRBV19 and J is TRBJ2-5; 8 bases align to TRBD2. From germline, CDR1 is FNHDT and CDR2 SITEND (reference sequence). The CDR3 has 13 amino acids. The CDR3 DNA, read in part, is TGTGCCAGCAGTATCTGGGGGGAGGAC. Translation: CASSIWGED. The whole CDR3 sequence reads CASSIWGEDTQYF.

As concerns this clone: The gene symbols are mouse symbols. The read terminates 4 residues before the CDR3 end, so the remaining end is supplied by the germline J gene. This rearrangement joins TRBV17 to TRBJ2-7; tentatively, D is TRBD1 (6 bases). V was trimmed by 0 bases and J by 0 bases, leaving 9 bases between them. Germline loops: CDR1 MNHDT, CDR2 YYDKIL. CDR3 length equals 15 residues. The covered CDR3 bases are TGTGCTAGCAGTAGAGATCAGGGGAGCTCCTAT. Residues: CASSRDQGSSY. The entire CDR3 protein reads CASSRDQGSSYEQYF.

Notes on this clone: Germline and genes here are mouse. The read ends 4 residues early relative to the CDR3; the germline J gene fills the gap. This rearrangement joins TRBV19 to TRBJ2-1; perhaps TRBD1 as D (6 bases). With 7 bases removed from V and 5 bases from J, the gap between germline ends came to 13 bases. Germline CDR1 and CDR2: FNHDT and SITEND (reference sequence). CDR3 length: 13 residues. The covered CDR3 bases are TGTGCCAGCGGGCAGGGGCTGGATGCT. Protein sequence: CASGQGLDA. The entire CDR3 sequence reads CASGQGLDAEQFF.

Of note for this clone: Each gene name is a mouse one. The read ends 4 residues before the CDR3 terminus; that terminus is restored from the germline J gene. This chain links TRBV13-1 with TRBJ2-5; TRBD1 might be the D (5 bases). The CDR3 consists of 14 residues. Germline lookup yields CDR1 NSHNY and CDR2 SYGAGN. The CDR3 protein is CASSEEGDEDTQYF. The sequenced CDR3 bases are TGTGCCAGCAGTGAAGAAGGGGATGAAGAC.

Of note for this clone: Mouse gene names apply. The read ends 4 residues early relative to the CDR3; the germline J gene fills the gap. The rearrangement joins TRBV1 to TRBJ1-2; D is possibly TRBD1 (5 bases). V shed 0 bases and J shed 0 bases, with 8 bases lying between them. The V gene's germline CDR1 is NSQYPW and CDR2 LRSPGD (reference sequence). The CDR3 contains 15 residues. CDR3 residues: CTCSADRRANSDYTF. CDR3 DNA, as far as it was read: TGCACCTGCAGTGCAGATCGCAGGGCAAACTCC.

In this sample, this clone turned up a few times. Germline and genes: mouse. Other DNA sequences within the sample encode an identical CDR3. The CDR3 here is CTCSAGGGDQDTQYF. Partial CDR3 DNA: TGCACCTGCAGTGCAGGGGGCGGTGACCAAGAC. The rearrangement links TRBV1 to TRBJ2-5, with D tentatively TRBD1 or TRBD2 (5 bases each). Read coverage stops 4 residues before the CDR3 terminus; the germline J gene supplies the remainder. Germline CDR1 NSQYPW, CDR2 LRSPGD (reference sequence). Trimming left V 1 base short and J 1 base short, with 9 bases between. The CDR3 spans 15 residues.

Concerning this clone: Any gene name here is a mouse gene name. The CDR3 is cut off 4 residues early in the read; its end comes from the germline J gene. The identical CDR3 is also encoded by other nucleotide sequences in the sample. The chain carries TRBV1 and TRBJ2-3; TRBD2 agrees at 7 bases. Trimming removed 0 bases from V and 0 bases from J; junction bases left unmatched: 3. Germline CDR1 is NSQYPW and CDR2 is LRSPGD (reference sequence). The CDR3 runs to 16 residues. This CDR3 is CTCSADLGGSAETLYF. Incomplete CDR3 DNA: TGCACCTGCAGTGCAGATTTGGGGGGAAGTGCAGAA.

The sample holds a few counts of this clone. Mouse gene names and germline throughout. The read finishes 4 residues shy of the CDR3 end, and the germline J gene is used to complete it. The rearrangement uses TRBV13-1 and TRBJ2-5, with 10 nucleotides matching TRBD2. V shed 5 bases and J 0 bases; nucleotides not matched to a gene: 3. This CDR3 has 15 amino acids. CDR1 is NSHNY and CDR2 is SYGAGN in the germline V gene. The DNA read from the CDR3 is TGTGCCAGCAGCCGACTGGGGGGTAACCAAGAC. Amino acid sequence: CASSRLGGNQD. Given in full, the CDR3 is CASSRLGGNQDTQYF.

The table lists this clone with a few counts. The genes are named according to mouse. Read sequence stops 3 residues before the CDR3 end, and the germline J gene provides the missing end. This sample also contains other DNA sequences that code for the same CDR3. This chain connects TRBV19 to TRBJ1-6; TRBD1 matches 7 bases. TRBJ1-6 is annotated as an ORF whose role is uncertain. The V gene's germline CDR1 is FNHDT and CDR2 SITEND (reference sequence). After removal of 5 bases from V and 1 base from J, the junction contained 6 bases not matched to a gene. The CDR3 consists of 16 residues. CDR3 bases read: TGTGCCAGCAGCCCAAGACAGGGATCCTATAATTCGCCC. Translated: CASSPRQGSYNSP. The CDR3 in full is CASSPRQGSYNSPLYF.

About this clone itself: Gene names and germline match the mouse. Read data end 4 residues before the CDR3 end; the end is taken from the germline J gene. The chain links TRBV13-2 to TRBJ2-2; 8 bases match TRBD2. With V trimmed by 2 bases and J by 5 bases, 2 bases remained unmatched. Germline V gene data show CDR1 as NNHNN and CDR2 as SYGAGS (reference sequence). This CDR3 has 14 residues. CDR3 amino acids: CASGEGGATGQLYF. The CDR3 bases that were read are TGTGCCAGCGGTGAGGGGGGGGCGACCGGG.

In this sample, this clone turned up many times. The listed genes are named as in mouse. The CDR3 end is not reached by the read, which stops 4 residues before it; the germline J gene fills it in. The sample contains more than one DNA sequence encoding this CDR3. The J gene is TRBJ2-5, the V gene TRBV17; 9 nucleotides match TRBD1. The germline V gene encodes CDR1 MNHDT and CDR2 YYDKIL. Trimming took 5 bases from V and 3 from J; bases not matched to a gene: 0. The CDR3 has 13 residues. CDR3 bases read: TGTGCTAGCAGTGGGACAGGGCAAGAC. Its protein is CASSGTGQD. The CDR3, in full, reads CASSGTGQDTQYF.

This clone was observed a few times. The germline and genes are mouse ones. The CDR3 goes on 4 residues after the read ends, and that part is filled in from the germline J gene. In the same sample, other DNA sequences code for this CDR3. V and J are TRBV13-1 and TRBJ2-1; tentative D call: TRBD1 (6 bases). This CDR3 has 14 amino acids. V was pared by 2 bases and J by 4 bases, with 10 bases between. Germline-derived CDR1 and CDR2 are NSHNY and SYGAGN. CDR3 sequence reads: CASSEAGAYAEQFF. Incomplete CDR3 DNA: TGTGCCAGCAGTGAAGCAGGGGCTTATGCT.

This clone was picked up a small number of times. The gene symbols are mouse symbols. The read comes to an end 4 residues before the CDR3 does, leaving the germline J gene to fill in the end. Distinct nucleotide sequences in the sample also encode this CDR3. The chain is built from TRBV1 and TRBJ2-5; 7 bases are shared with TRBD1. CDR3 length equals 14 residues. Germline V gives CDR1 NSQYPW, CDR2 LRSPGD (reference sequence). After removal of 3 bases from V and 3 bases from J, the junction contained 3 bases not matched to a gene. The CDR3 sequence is CTCSAQGQQDTQYF. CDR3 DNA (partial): TGCACCTGCAGTGCCCAGGGACAGCAAGAC.

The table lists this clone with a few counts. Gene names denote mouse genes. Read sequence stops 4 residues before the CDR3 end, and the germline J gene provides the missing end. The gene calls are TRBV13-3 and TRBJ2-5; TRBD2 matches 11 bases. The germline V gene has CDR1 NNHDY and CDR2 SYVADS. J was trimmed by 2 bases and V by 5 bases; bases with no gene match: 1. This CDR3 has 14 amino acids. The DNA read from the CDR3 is TGTGCCAGCAGGACTGGGGGGGTCCAAGAC. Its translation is CASRTGGVQD. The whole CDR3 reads CASRTGGVQDTQYF.

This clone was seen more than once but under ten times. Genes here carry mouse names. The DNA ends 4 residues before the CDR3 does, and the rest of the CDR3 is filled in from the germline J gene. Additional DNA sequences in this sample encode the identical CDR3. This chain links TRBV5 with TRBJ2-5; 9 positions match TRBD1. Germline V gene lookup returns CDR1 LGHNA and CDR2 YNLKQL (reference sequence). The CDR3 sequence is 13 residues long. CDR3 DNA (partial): TGTGCCAGCAGCCCGACAGGGGGGGAC. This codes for CASSPTGGD. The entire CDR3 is CASSPTGGDTQYF.

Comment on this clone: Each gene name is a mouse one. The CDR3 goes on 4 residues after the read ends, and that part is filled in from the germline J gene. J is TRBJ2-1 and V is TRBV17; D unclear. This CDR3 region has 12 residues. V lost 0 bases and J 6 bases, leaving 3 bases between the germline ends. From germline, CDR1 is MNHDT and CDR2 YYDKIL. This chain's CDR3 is CASSRDVAEQFF. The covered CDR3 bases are TGTGCTAGCAGTAGAGATGTTGCT.

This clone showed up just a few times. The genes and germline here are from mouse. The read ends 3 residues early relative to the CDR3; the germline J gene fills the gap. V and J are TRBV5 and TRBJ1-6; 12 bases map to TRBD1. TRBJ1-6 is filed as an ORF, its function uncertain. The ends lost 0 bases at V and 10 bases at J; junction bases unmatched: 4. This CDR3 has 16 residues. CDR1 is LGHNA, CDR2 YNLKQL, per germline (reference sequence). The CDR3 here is CASSQEGDRGLSPLYF. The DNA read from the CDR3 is TGTGCCAGCAGCCAAGAAGGGGACAGGGGGCTGTCGCCC.